These 15 T cell receptor beta chains were all obtained from the same sample, sequenced in a study of blood T cells in healthy people across ages. A J-beta primer mix and a sample-barcoded 5' primer were used in a second PCR of about 7 to 11 cycles. A single record per CDR3 protein comes from TCRdb applying MiXCR to the 5' RACE reads. The sample records about 1.4 million distinct CDR3 sequences, 55% to 75% being singletons. Sequenced material: blood. These receptors were taken from a man aged 18 to 30 in good health.

The rearrangement links TRBV27 to TRBJ2-3, with TRBD1 identical over 10 bases. The ends lost 5 bases at V and 2 bases at J; junction bases unmatched: 7. The CDR3 is made up of 16 amino acids. Germline CDR1 and CDR2: MNHEY and SMNVEV (reference sequence). Here the CDR3 DNA reads TGTGCCAGCAGTGCCCCCGGGACAGGGGTCACAGATACGCAGTATTTT. This sequence encodes CASSAPGTGVTDTQYF.

The chain uses TRBV9 and TRBJ2-5; D is perhaps TRBD2 (5 bases). This CDR3 has 13 residues. Germline V gene sequence: CDR1 SGDLS, CDR2 YYNGEE. Trimming left V 3 bases short and J 5 bases short, with 11 bases between. The chain's CDR3 is CASSGRPGETQYF. CDR3 sequence (DNA): TGTGCCAGCAGCGGTCGGCCGGGGGAGACCCAGTACTTC.

This chain connects TRBV6-2 or TRBV6-3 to TRBJ2-7; perhaps TRBD1 as D (6 bases). Between the trimmed V and J ends, which lost 6 bases and 3 bases, there was a span of 9 bases. In germline, CDR1 is MNHEY, CDR2 SVGEGT. The length of the CDR3 is 12 residues. Here the CDR3 reads CASSARGYEQYF. The CDR3 nucleotides read TGTGCCAGCAGCGCCAGGGGCTACGAGCAGTACTTC.

The chain joins TRBV14 to TRBJ2-5, with 10 bases lining up with TRBD1. The closer fit of TRBJ2-7 to the DNA end suggests the J call may be wrong. Germline-derived CDR1 and CDR2 are SGHDN and FVKESK. The CDR3 totals 15 residues. Here the CDR3 DNA reads TGTGCCAGCAGCCAGGTGGGGACAGGGGTGAACGAGCAGTACTTC. Its protein product is CASSQVGTGVNEQYF.

J is TRBJ2-7 and V is TRBV5-6; D may be TRBD2 (7 bases). Per germline, CDR1 SGHDT and CDR2 YYEEEE. The CDR3 has 14 amino acids. Trimming left V 3 bases short and J 6 bases short, with 16 bases between. The chain's CDR3 is CASSWAGGPGEQYF. The CDR3 bases are TGTGCCAGCAGCTGGGCCGGGGGGCCCGGCGAGCAGTACTTC.

This chain uses TRBV5-1 with TRBJ1-2; D possibly corresponds to TRBD1 (5 bases). The V end lost 0 bases, the J end lost 6 bases, and 15 bases lay between the germline ends. Germline loops: CDR1 SGHRS, CDR2 YFSETQ. The CDR3 extends over 15 amino acids. The CDR3 protein is CASSLDGDLSHGYTF. In nucleotides, the CDR3 is TGCGCCAGCAGCTTGGATGGGGACCTTTCGCATGGCTACACCTTC.

Only a few counts were recorded for this clonotype. The chain couples TRBV28 to TRBJ2-5; TRBD1 matches at 8 bases. The CDR3 runs to 12 residues. The germline V gene encodes CDR1 MDHEN and CDR2 SYDVKM. V lost 8 bases and J lost 5; bases outside the gene matches: 4. The CDR3 region has the DNA TGTGCCAGCTTGGACAGGGTTGAGACCCAGTACTTC. Residues: CASLDRVETQYF.

The J gene is TRBJ1-2, the V gene TRBV29-1; 9 bases agree with TRBD1. V dropped 6 bases and J dropped 9; count of bases not matched to a gene: 14. The CDR3 extends over 14 amino acids. Germline V lookup: CDR1 SQVTM, CDR2 ANQGSEA. CDR3 protein: CSVSGQGTGWSYTF. The CDR3 nucleotides are TGCAGCGTCTCCGGACAGGGGACCGGGTGGAGCTACACCTTC.

The gene calls are TRBV20-1 and TRBJ2-1; 10 positions agree with TRBD1. The CDR3 totals 15 residues. After removal of 0 bases from V and 8 bases from J, the junction contained 7 bases not matched to a gene. Germline loops: CDR1 DFQATT, CDR2 SNEGSKA (reference sequence). The CDR3: CSARDPWDRGDEQFF. The CDR3 bases are TGCAGTGCTAGAGATCCGTGGGACAGGGGCGATGAGCAGTTCTTC.

The chain uses TRBV2 and TRBJ2-4; D gene ambiguous. The J call may be incorrect, as the DNA end agrees better with TRBJ2-5. CDR3 size: 12 residues. From germline, CDR1 is SNHLY and CDR2 FYNNEI. CDR3 sequence: CASGRLGETQYF. Here the CDR3 DNA reads TGTGCCAGCGGCCGCCTAGGAGAGACCCAGTACTTC.

This sequence joins TRBV6-5 and TRBJ2-3; D uncertain. The V gene lost 8 bases and the J gene lost 11 bases, with 14 bases spanning the gap. Germline CDR1 and CDR2: MNHEY and SVGAGI. The CDR3 runs 11 residues. The CDR3: CASWADNLQYF. CDR3 sequence (DNA): TGTGCCAGCTGGGCCGACAATCTGCAGTATTTT.

CDR3 DNA sequence: TGTGCCAGCAGTCCAGGGGCAGCCACAGATACGCAGTATTTT. Protein: CASSPGAATDTQYF. The chain uses TRBV6-5 and TRBJ2-3, with D tentatively TRBD1 (6 bases). The germline gives CDR1 MNHEY, CDR2 SVGAGI. Trimming took 5 bases from V and 2 from J, leaving 11 bases between them. This CDR3 comprises 14 residues.

V and J are TRBV4-1 and TRBJ2-5; TRBD2 might be the D (7 bases). Trimming took 1 base from V and 5 from J, leaving 17 bases between them. This CDR3 spans 16 amino acids. The germline V gene encodes CDR1 MGHRA and CDR2 YSYEKL. The CDR3 nucleotides read TGCGCCAGCAGCCAAGCTAGCGGACAGTGGAGGGAGACCCAGTACTTC. Translated, it gives CASSQASGQWRETQYF.

The rearrangement uses TRBV6-6 and TRBJ2-1; 10 positions match TRBD1. Germline lookup yields CDR1 MNHNY and CDR2 SVGAGI (reference sequence). The CDR3 spans 15 residues. J lost 3 bases, V lost 5 bases, and 4 bases had no gene match. The CDR3 sequence: CASSPRDRGYNEQFF. The CDR3 DNA is TGTGCCAGCAGTCCTCGGGACAGGGGCTACAATGAGCAGTTCTTC.

This clonotype came up a few times. This chain links TRBV5-6 with TRBJ2-5; TRBD1 matches at 8 bases. Per germline, CDR1 SGHDT and CDR2 YYEEEE. The CDR3 has 15 amino acids. Losses at the gene ends were 0 bases for V and 5 bases for J; bases not matched to a gene: 6. The CDR3 is CASSLGGQAGETQYF. CDR3 nucleotide sequence: TGTGCCAGCAGCTTGGGGGGACAGGCCGGGGAGACCCAGTACTTC.